The 28 T cell receptor beta chains presented below share a single source sample, sequenced in a study of blood T cell repertoires in COVID-19. Sequencing was performed with immunoSEQ multiplex PCR; in TCRdb, only in-frame clones are kept and a portion is missing. The repertoire has 60,000 or so clones, approximately 83% of them found once; the top ten carry 3% to 4.5%. The sequencing sample was made of peripheral blood. The receptor set was obtained from a woman at least 80 years old with acute or convalescent COVID-19.

The chain is built from TRBV7-2 and TRBJ2-7, with TRBD2 identical over 10 bases. The CDR3 spans 15 residues. Per the germline V gene, CDR1 is SGHTA and CDR2 is FQGNSA. V lost 7 bases to trimming and J lost 2 bases; unmatched junction nucleotides: 8. As DNA, the CDR3 is TGTGCCAGCACGACAGCGAGCGGGGGGGCCTACGAGCAGTACTTC. Amino acids: CASTTASGGAYEQYF.

Only one count was recorded for this clone. The genes are TRBV15 and TRBJ2-7; 10 positions agree with TRBD1. CDR1 and CDR2 from the germline V gene are LNHNV and YYDKDF (reference sequence). The CDR3 is made up of 16 amino acids. V lost 1 base and J lost 6; bases outside the gene matches: 9. The CDR3 DNA is TGTGCCACCAGCAGAGGATACGAGACAGGGGGCTCCGAGCAGTACTTC. Amino acids: CATSRGYETGGSEQYF. The complete variable domain, with remaining parts taken from reference TRBV15 and TRBJ2-7, reads DAMVIQNPRYQVTQFGKPVTLSCSQTLNHNVMYWYQQKSSQAPKLLFHYYDKDFNNEADTPDNFQSRRPNTSFCFLDIRSPGLGDTAMYLCATSRGYETGGSEQYFGPGTRLTVT.

This clone has a single count. This chain uses TRBV7-2 with TRBJ2-1; D is unclear. Between the trimmed V and J ends, which lost 2 bases and 7 bases, there was a span of 9 bases. The CDR3 sequence is 13 residues long. Looked up from germline, CDR1 is SGHTA and CDR2 is FQGNSA. CDR3 in amino acids: CASSLRYGNEQFF. CDR3 in DNA: TGTGCCAGCAGCTTAAGATACGGGAATGAGCAGTTCTTC.

The gene calls are TRBV6-6 and TRBJ1-2; TRBD1 aligns across 10 bases. This CDR3 has 14 amino acids. V was pared by 6 bases and J by 8 bases, with 9 bases of the junction left unmatched. Germline-derived CDR1 and CDR2 are MNHNY and SVGAGI (reference sequence). CDR3 in DNA: TGTGCCAGCAGCCTTCCGGGACAGGGGAAGGGCTACACCTTC. Residues: CASSLPGQGKGYTF.

This clone is termed medium-sized (0.01 to 0.1%). V usage is TRBV28 and J usage is TRBJ2-1; TRBD1 is a possible D gene (6 bases). V dropped 7 bases and J dropped 0 bases, with 13 bases sitting between them. This CDR3 has 15 residues. Germline V gene sequence: CDR1 MDHEN, CDR2 SYDVKM. CDR3 sequence (DNA): TGTGCCAGCACCGCCGACAGGTTCTCCTACAATGAGCAGTTCTTC. It is translated as CASTADRFSYNEQFF.

The gene calls are TRBV7-9 and TRBJ2-5; D possibly corresponds to TRBD2 (7 bases). Trimming cost V 3 bases and J 1 base, with 9 bases left between them. This CDR3 is 14 amino acids long. Germline-derived CDR1 and CDR2 are SEHNR and FQNEAQ (reference sequence). The CDR3 is CASSFAGAQETQYF. CDR3 bases: TGTGCCAGCAGCTTTGCGGGGGCCCAAGAGACCCAGTACTTC.

The V gene is TRBV15, the J gene TRBJ2-7; 9 bases map to TRBD1. V gave up 0 bases and J gave up 3 bases; unmatched junction bases: 6. The V gene's germline CDR1 is LNHNV and CDR2 YYDKDF (reference sequence). This CDR3 is 16 amino acids long. CDR3 DNA sequence: TGTGCCACCAGCAGAGAGAACACAGGGGGCTTCTACGAGCAGTACTTC. Translating gives CATSRENTGGFYEQYF. Using reference TRBV15 and TRBJ2-7 for the parts outside the CDR3, the full variable domain is DAMVIQNPRYQVTQFGKPVTLSCSQTLNHNVMYWYQQKSSQAPKLLFHYYDKDFNNEADTPDNFQSRRPNTSFCFLDIRSPGLGDTAMYLCATSRENTGGFYEQYFGPGTRLTVT.

V usage is TRBV6-6 and J usage is TRBJ2-7, with D unclear. The ends were cut back, 2 bases at V and 5 bases at J, with 7 bases in the middle. The germline CDR1 and CDR2 sequences are MNHNY and SVGAGI (reference sequence). This CDR3 region has 12 residues. In nucleotides, the CDR3 is TGTGCCAGCAGTTACCTCGAGAACGAGCAGTACTTC. As protein: CASSYLENEQYF.

The chain carries TRBV19 and TRBJ2-5, with TRBD1 as a possible D gene (5 bases). Looked up from germline, CDR1 is LNHDA and CDR2 is SQIVND (reference sequence). The CDR3 consists of 13 residues. V was clipped by 5 bases and J by 1 base, with 8 bases between them. The CDR3 spells CASSAQGQETQYF. In DNA form, the CDR3 reads TGTGCCAGTAGTGCCCAGGGCCAAGAGACCCAGTACTTC.

The chain links TRBV29-1 to TRBJ2-3; TRBD2 matches at 13 bases. After removal of 7 bases from V and 4 bases from J, the junction contained 8 bases not matched to a gene. Germline-derived CDR1 and CDR2 are SQVTM and ANQGSEA. This CDR3 has 15 residues. The CDR3 DNA reads TGCAGCGCTCGACTAGCGGGAGGATTGGCAGATACGCAGTATTTT. Translating it yields CSARLAGGLADTQYF.

The genes are TRBV7-2 and TRBJ2-3; 7 bases match TRBD2. The length of the CDR3 is 13 residues. Germline V CDR1 and CDR2: SGHTA, FQGNSA. V gave up 3 bases and J gave up 4 bases; unmatched junction bases: 1. The CDR3 DNA reads TGTGCCAGCAGCTTCGGGGGGTCAGATACGCAGTATTTT. It translates to CASSFGGSDTQYF.

V gene TRBV6-6 combines with J gene TRBJ1-4, with D perhaps matching TRBD1 (5 bases). The CDR3 spans 15 residues. Germline CDR1 is MNHNY and CDR2 is SVGAGI (reference sequence). V dropped 2 bases and J dropped 0 bases, with 7 bases sitting between them. The CDR3 reads CASSYGAATNEKLFF. As DNA, the CDR3 is TGTGCCAGCAGTTACGGGGCGGCAACTAATGAAAAACTGTTTTTT.

The CDR3 DNA reads as TGTGCCAGCAGCCCCCCAATGGGGGGGACAGATACGCAGTATTTT. This sequence encodes CASSPPMGGTDTQYF. J is TRBJ2-3 and V is TRBV5-4, with TRBD2 matching 7 bases. The V gene's germline CDR1 is SGHNT and CDR2 YYREEE (reference sequence). V gave up 4 bases and J gave up 3 bases; unmatched junction bases: 8. The CDR3 length is 15 residues. Variable domain in full (rest from reference TRBV5-4 and TRBJ2-3): ETGVTQSPTHLIKTRGQQVTLRCSSQSGHNTVSWYQQALGQGPQFIFQYYREEENGRGNFPPRFSGLQFPNYSSELNVNALELDDSALYLCASSPPMGGTDTQYFGPGTRLTVL.

The V gene is TRBV28, the J gene TRBJ2-2; weak D call: TRBD2 (5 bases). This CDR3 has 13 amino acids. Germline V gene data show CDR1 as MDHEN and CDR2 as SYDVKM. Trimming removed 8 bases at V and 4 bases at J, with 11 bases between. In nucleotides, the CDR3 is TGTGCCAGCCTTACTAGTACCACCGGGGAGCTGTTTTTT. It codes for CASLTSTTGELFF.

The V and J genes are TRBV27 and TRBJ1-5, with D perhaps TRBD1 (6 bases). This CDR3 contains 13 residues. V was pared by 5 bases and J by 6 bases, with 11 bases between. Germline CDR1 is MNHEY and CDR2 is SMNVEV (reference sequence). CDR3 nucleotides: TGTGCCAGCAGTGCGCAAGGGGGTCAGCCCCAGCATTTT. This translates into CASSAQGGQPQHF.

CDR3 loop: CASSLGETSEQYF. CDR3 bases: TGTGCCAGCAGCTTAGGGGAGACGTCCGAGCAGTACTTC. The chain combines TRBV7-3 with TRBJ2-7; the D gene is possibly TRBD2 (5 bases). The germline CDR1 and CDR2 sequences are SGHTA and FQGTGA. V was clipped by 2 bases and J by 6 bases, with 11 bases between them. This CDR3 spans 13 amino acids.

This clone came up once. This chain joins TRBV6-1 and TRBJ1-1; D may be TRBD1 (6 bases). V lost 2 bases to trimming and J lost 4 bases, with 11 bases between them. Per the germline V gene, CDR1 is MNHNS and CDR2 is SASEGT. This CDR3 is 14 amino acids long. DNA of the CDR3: TGTGCCAGCAGTGAACGAGGGGGAAGCACTGAAGCTTTCTTT. Amino acids: CASSERGGSTEAFF.

This clone has a handful of counts. The rearrangement links TRBV30 to TRBJ1-2, with D possibly being TRBD1 (6 bases). Germline loops: CDR1 GTSNPN, CDR2 SVGIG (reference sequence). CDR3 length: 14 residues. The V gene lost 1 base and the J gene lost 6 bases, with 15 bases spanning the gap. CDR3 in amino acids: CAWSGTGLRDGYTF. The CDR3 nucleotides are TGTGCCTGGAGTGGAACAGGGCTTAGGGATGGCTACACCTTC.

The V gene is TRBV24-1, the J gene TRBJ2-7; 7 bases fit TRBD1. The CDR3 extends over 14 amino acids. J gave up 5 bases and V 3 bases, and 6 bases lay outside the gene matches. Germline CDR1 and CDR2: KGHDR and SFDVKD. The CDR3 loop reads CATSDPTGIHEQYF. The CDR3 DNA reads TGTGCCACCAGTGATCCGACAGGGATCCACGAGCAGTACTTC.

The rearrangement uses TRBV28 and TRBJ1-1; D gene ambiguous. Germline assignment: CDR1 MDHEN and CDR2 SYDVKM. V lost 4 bases and J 1 base, leaving 4 bases between the germline ends. This CDR3 spans 12 amino acids. DNA for the CDR3: TGTGCCAGCAGTTCAGGGAACACTGAAGCTTTCTTT. As protein: CASSSGNTEAFF.

This chain links TRBV5-1 with TRBJ1-3; no clear D gene. The CDR3 spans 14 residues. V was clipped by 0 bases and J by 4 bases, with 8 bases between them. Germline assignment: CDR1 SGHRS and CDR2 YFSETQ. This CDR3 reads CASSLGNLGNTIYF. The CDR3 nucleotides are TGCGCCAGCAGCTTGGGAAACCTAGGAAACACCATATATTTT.

This chain's CDR3 is CASSGGQPLSNQPQHF. In nucleotides, the CDR3 is TGTGCCAGCAGTGGGGGACAGCCTCTTAGCAATCAGCCCCAGCATTTT. This chain links TRBV6-1 with TRBJ1-5, with 7 bases identical to TRBD1. Germline loops: CDR1 MNHNS, CDR2 SASEGT. V shed 4 bases and J 0 bases; nucleotides not matched to a gene: 6. The CDR3 extends over 16 amino acids.

The rearrangement links TRBV5-1 to TRBJ2-1; possibly TRBD2 for D (6 bases). V lost 0 bases, J lost 4 bases, and 8 bases lay in between. From germline, CDR1 is SGHRS and CDR2 YFSETQ. The CDR3 totals 14 residues. Here the CDR3 reads CASSLGAGYNEQFF. CDR3 coding DNA: TGCGCCAGCAGCTTGGGGGCGGGGTACAATGAGCAGTTCTTC.

V is TRBV6-5 and J is TRBJ2-7; 7 bases match TRBD1. The CDR3 extends over 14 amino acids. CDR1 and CDR2 from the germline V gene are MNHEY and SVGAGI. V dropped 7 bases and J dropped 2; count of bases not matched to a gene: 8. In nucleotides, the CDR3 is TGTGCCAGCACTCTGACAGGGCGGACCTACGAGCAGTACTTC. Its translation: CASTLTGRTYEQYF.

The chain recombines TRBV9 with TRBJ2-2; perhaps TRBD2 as D (5 bases). V was shortened by 0 bases and J by 3 bases, with 9 bases between the two germline ends. Germline V gene sequence: CDR1 SGDLS, CDR2 YYNGEE. This CDR3 is built from 15 residues. CDR3 nucleotides: TGTGCCAGCAGCGTAGCGGTGGGAGACACCGGGGAGCTGTTTTTT. It specifies CASSVAVGDTGELFF.

The chain carries TRBV10-1 and TRBJ2-5, with TRBD2 identical over 13 bases. The CDR3 sequence is 15 residues long. Germline CDR1 and CDR2: WNHNN and SYGVQD (reference sequence). V lost 6 bases, J lost 6 bases, and 7 bases stayed unmatched. The CDR3 protein is CASRGTSGVVQTQYF. Here the CDR3 DNA reads TGCGCCAGCAGAGGGACTAGCGGGGTGGTGCAGACCCAGTACTTC.

This clone was counted only a few times. The genes are TRBV5-1 and TRBJ1-2; possibly TRBD1 for D (6 bases). CDR3 length: 14 residues. CDR1 SGHRS and CDR2 YFSETQ come from the germline V gene. Trimming took 4 bases from V and 4 from J, leaving 14 bases between them. The CDR3 DNA sequence: TGCGCCAGCAGCCATGGACAGTCGTCCTATGGCTACACCTTC. Protein: CASSHGQSSYGYTF.

This clone was detected only once. V is TRBV7-3 and J is TRBJ2-7; D gene uncertain. V lost 5 bases, J lost 1 base, and 12 bases lay in between. This CDR3 comprises 14 residues. Germline V gene lookup returns CDR1 SGHTA and CDR2 FQGTGA. The CDR3 DNA reads TGTGCCAGCAGCCCGACACCTAAATCCTACGAGCAGTACTTC. Translated: CASSPTPKSYEQYF.